This TCR beta chain was retrieved from a study of monozygotic twins with cystic fibrosis. Study-level background: Libraries were built from roughly 3 micrograms of fragmented DNA using about 16 PCR cycles. Notes on the study in general: J usage was most co-twin-similar in 8 of 16 pairs, V in 13. Median Simpson clonality of 0.0095 suggested naive T cells predominated. Monozygotic CF twins shared more identical nucleotide clonotypes than unrelated patients.

To note about this clone: The antigen remains unidentified.

V was trimmed by 4 bases and J by 0 bases, leaving 9 bases between them. CDR3 size: 15 residues. Per the germline V gene, CDR1 is MNHNS and CDR2 is SASEGT. Clones were sequenced by immunoSEQ multiplex PCR, and TCRdb holds only the in-frame ones, with some missing. This sample has 25,000 to 30,000 clones, with roughly 80% found just once. The TCR comes from a girl aged 2 to 9 with cystic fibrosis. The chain couples TRBV6-1 to TRBJ1-4, with D unclear. The sequencing input was blood. The CDR3 is CASSVGIATNEKLFF. CDR3 nucleotides: TGTGCCAGCAGTGTCGGTATTGCAACTAATGAAAAACTGTTTTTT.